This TCR beta chain was sequenced during a study of T cell responses to AZD1222 COVID-19 vaccine. Study-wide findings and caveats: The donors showed a predominance of white British ancestry and of females, with possible underestimation of clonal diversity.

CDR1 is SGHDT and CDR2 is YYEEEE in the germline V gene. The CDR3 length is 13 residues. V was clipped by 4 bases and J by 8 bases, with 13 bases between them. Using immunoSEQ multiplex PCR, the repertoire was profiled, and TCRdb retains in-frame clones only, with some absent. Counted here are some 180,000 clones, approximately 92% occurring once; the ten biggest clones make up 1%. This clone was recorded once. Its specificity is not known. This material consisted of peripheral blood, taken 28 days after the second dose of the MenACWY control vaccine. This TCR was recovered from an adult who received the MenACWY meningococcal vaccine as a control. J is TRBJ1-3 and V is TRBV5-6, with D possibly TRBD1 on 6 matching bases. CDR3 nucleotides: TGTGCCAGCAGCGGGACATCGCCTTACACCATATATTTT. Amino acids: CASSGTSPYTIYF.